This paragraph covers one T cell receptor beta chain sequence. These data come from a study of shared clonotypes between healthy human individuals. Clones were read by immunoSEQ multiplex PCR, and TCRdb kept only the in-frame ones, dropping some. The table includes 1.4 million to 1.5 million clones, around 97% detected once. Looked up from germline, CDR1 is MNHNY and CDR2 is SVGAGI (reference sequence). The J segment lost 2 bases and the V segment lost 10 bases, leaving 14 bases of the junction unmatched. This CDR3 has 16 amino acids. Sequenced: naive CD4+ T cells sorted from blood. Subset described: CD45RA+ positively selected. The TCR comes from a man between 25 and 39 years old in good health. This chain joins TRBV6-6 and TRBJ2-1, with TRBD2 matching 7 bases. Here the CDR3 DNA reads TGTGCCACCGCTTCCTTAGCGGGTGCCGCCTACAATGAGCAGTTCTTC. Protein sequence: CATASLAGAAYNEQFF.